This TCR beta chain was documented in a study of blood T cell repertoires in COVID-19. Across the study: COVID-19 samples, acute and convalescent, were from the United States, Italy and Spain. PBMCs, B-cell-depleted T cells, or T cells were the source of the cDNA or gDNA that made up the material.

Germline-derived CDR1 and CDR2 are MGHRA and YSYEKL. This CDR3 has 17 amino acids. V shed 1 base, J shed 4 bases, and the junction held 8 bases outside the gene matches. Per the original methods: Scientists estimated how many nucleated cells there were by amplifying reference gene primers. TCRdb's copy holds only in-frame clones and misses some; the assay was immunoSEQ multiplex PCR. The V and J calls and clone size are taken from that table; D and trimming were inferred from the DNA. This sample has about 240,000 clones; 86% occur once, and the top ten carry about 3.3%. Cohorts were based on clinical histories the participants reported.

Input material: PBMCs or T cells enriched from blood (not recorded which). This receptor was taken from a woman in her forties with acute COVID-19. V is TRBV4-1 and J is TRBJ2-5; 11 bases match TRBD2. DNA of the CDR3: TGCGCCAGCAGCCAAGTCGGGACTAGCGGACACGGAGAGACCCAGTACTTC. Protein: CASSQVGTSGHGETQYF.